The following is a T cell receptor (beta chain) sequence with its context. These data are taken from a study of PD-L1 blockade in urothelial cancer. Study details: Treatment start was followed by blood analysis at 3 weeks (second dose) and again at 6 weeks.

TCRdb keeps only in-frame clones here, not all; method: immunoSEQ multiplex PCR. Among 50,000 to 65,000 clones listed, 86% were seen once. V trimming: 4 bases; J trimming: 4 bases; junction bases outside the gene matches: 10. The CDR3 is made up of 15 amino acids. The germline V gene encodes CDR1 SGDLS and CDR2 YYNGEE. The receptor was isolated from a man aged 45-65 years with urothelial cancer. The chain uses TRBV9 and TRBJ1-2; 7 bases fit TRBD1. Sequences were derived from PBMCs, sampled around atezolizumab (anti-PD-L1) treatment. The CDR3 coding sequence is TGTGCCAGCAGCCCAGGACAGGAGAGAGCCTATGGCTACACCTTC. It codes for CASSPGQERAYGYTF.